The rows below give T cell receptor beta chains drawn from one sample of a study of T cell responses to AZD1222 COVID-19 vaccine. Sequencing used immunoSEQ multiplex PCR; TCRdb keeps in-frame clones, though not all of them. The sample lists more than 140,000 clones; 90% to 95% were seen once. The sample here was peripheral blood, taken on day 0 of MenACWY control vaccination. The receptor set was obtained from an adult in good health. Both conserved end residues are part of each CDR3. Each record gives: D gene, clone size, J gene, V gene, CDR3 protein, CDR3 DNA. The D gene is left open where the match is weak. A clone size is listed for some rows: how often the clone was seen (once, few, many), or a class if it is expanded.

>.|.|TRBJ2-1|TRBV7-6
CASSPSRASYNEQFF
TGTGCCAGCAGCCCTTCTAGAGCATCCTACAATGAGCAGTTCTTC
>.|.|TRBJ2-7|TRBV5-5
CASSLAGHGEQYF
TGTGCCAGCAGCTTGGCTGGGCATGGCGAGCAGTACTTC
>.|.|TRBJ2-3|TRBV11-3
CASSRMGGGTDTQYF
TGTGCCAGCAGCCGAATGGGCGGGGGCACAGATACGCAGTATTTT
>.|.|TRBJ1-4|TRBV19
CASSLGPRSFNEKLFF
TGTGCCAGTAGTCTTGGGCCGAGAAGCTTTAATGAAAAACTGTTTTTT
>.|.|TRBJ1-3|TRBV7-3
CASSLTALGAGNTIYF
TGTGCCAGCAGCTTAACGGCCTTAGGTGCTGGAAACACCATATATTTT
>TRBD1|once|TRBJ1-1|TRBV18
CASCQGQGPLEAFF
TGTGCCAGCTGTCAGGGACAGGGGCCGTTAGAAGCTTTCTTT
>.|few|TRBJ1-4|TRBV9
CASSVREFGEKLFF
TGTGCCAGCAGCGTAAGGGAGTTCGGGGAAAAACTGTTTTTT
>.|few|TRBJ2-1|TRBV29-1
CSVAFSGARNNEQFF
TGCAGCGTTGCTTTCTCGGGGGCAAGAAACAATGAGCAGTTCTTC
>.|.|TRBJ1-3|TRBV6-1
CASSEAGTATGISGNTIYF
TGTGCCAGCAGTGAAGCGGGGACGGCTACAGGGATATCTGGAAACACCATATATTTT
>.|.|TRBJ2-5|TRBV9
CASSVGTEGQTQYF
TGTGCCAGCAGCGTAGGGACAGAGGGCCAGACCCAGTACTTC
>.|.|TRBJ1-1|TRBV4-3
CASSKWNRDRKNTEAFF
TGCGCCAGCAGTAAGTGGAACCGGGACCGCAAGAACACTGAAGCTTTCTTT
>TRBD2|.|TRBJ2-5|TRBV7-2
CASSLQRGAGETQYF
TGTGCCAGCAGCTTACAGCGGGGGGCCGGAGAGACCCAGTACTTC
>TRBD1|.|TRBJ1-2|TRBV5-6
CASSPRGQFYGYTF
TGTGCCAGCAGCCCCAGGGGGCAGTTCTATGGCTACACCTTC
>TRBD1|.|TRBJ1-4|TRBV4-1
CASSQDPQGNPELFF
TGCGCCAGCAGCCAAGATCCACAGGGGAACCCTGAACTGTTTTTT
>.|.|TRBJ1-6|TRBV5-5
CASSSGLANSPLHF
TGTGCCAGCAGCTCGGGGCTGGCGAATTCACCCCTCCACTTT
>.|.|TRBJ1-6|TRBV30
CAWAVGQLNSPLHF
TGTGCCTGGGCCGTCGGACAACTTAATTCACCCCTCCACTTT
>.|.|TRBJ1-6|TRBV5-1
CASSPQGPVYSPLHF
TGCGCCAGCAGCCCCCAGGGGCCTGTTTATTCACCCCTCCACTTT
>.|.|TRBJ2-2|TRBV7-2
CASSHPPGSQGSGELFF
TGTGCCAGCAGCCATCCGCCCGGGAGCCAGGGTTCCGGGGAGCTGTTTTTT
>.|.|TRBJ1-2|TRBV19
CASSMGGDYGYTF
TGTGCCAGTAGTATGGGAGGAGACTATGGCTACACCTTC
>.|once|TRBJ1-1|TRBV3-1/TRBV3-2
CASSRTGWNTEAFF
TGTGCCAGCAGCCGAACAGGTTGGAACACTGAAGCTTTCTTT
>.|medium-sized|TRBJ1-5|TRBV19
CASSRSGNQPQHF
TGTGCCAGTAGTAGAAGCGGGAATCAGCCCCAGCATTTT
>.|.|TRBJ2-5|TRBV6-6
CASSPLSGQKYQETQYF
TGTGCCAGCAGTCCCCTCAGCGGCCAAAAGTACCAAGAGACCCAGTACTTC
>.|.|TRBJ2-2|TRBV18
CASSPWQTTHTGELFF
TGTGCCAGCTCACCGTGGCAGACAACCCACACCGGGGAGCTGTTTTTT
>.|.|TRBJ2-7|TRBV5-1
CASSWQGQSYEQYF
TGCGCCAGCAGCTGGCAGGGACAATCCTACGAGCAGTACTTC
>TRBD1|.|TRBJ1-1|TRBV5-1
CASSLSGQANTEAFF
TGCGCCAGCAGCCTTTCGGGACAGGCGAACACTGAAGCTTTCTTT
>.|.|TRBJ1-1|TRBV5-1
CASSLVTANTEAFF
TGCGCCAGCAGCTTGGTTACAGCTAACACTGAAGCTTTCTTT
>.|.|TRBJ2-3|TRBV19
CASSVGTDTQYF
TGTGCCAGTAGCGTCGGCACAGATACGCAGTATTTT
>.|.|TRBJ1-6|TRBV19
CASSTFYDSGYSPLHF
TGTGCCAGTAGTACATTCTACGACAGTGGGTATTCACCCCTCCACTTT
>.|.|TRBJ2-5|TRBV2
CATAGRNQETQYF
TGTGCCACCGCGGGACGGAACCAAGAGACCCAGTACTTC
>TRBD2|.|TRBJ2-3|TRBV4-2
CASSQDGEREITDTQYF
TGTGCCAGCAGCCAAGATGGGGAGCGGGAGATCACAGATACGCAGTATTTT
>.|.|TRBJ2-7|TRBV6-1
CASGEAVRGQYF
TGTGCCAGCGGGGAAGCAGTTAGAGGGCAGTACTTC
>.|.|TRBJ1-2|TRBV25-1
CASSPVQQNGYTF
TGTGCCAGCAGTCCAGTACAGCAAAATGGCTACACCTTC
>.|.|TRBJ1-1|TRBV27
CASSLGVPNTEAFF
TGTGCCAGCAGTTTAGGAGTTCCGAACACTGAAGCTTTCTTT
>.|.|TRBJ2-1|TRBV3-1/TRBV3-2
CASSQEVQGAHEQFF
TGTGCCAGCAGCCAAGAAGTACAGGGCGCCCATGAGCAGTTCTTC
>TRBD2|.|TRBJ2-3|TRBV9
CASSVEGLAGSSTDTQYF
TGTGCCAGCAGCGTAGAAGGACTAGCGGGGTCTAGCACAGATACGCAGTATTTT
>TRBD1|.|TRBJ1-2|TRBV19
CASSRGTAPNYGYTF
TGTGCCAGTAGCCGCGGGACAGCACCTAACTATGGCTACACCTTC
>TRBD1|.|TRBJ1-4|TRBV5-8
CASSSNRDSPATNEKLFF
TGTGCCAGCAGCTCGAACCGGGACAGTCCTGCAACTAATGAAAAACTGTTTTTT
>TRBD1|.|TRBJ1-4|TRBV28
CASSTLGQINEKLFF
TGTGCCAGCAGCACCCTGGGACAGATTAATGAAAAACTGTTTTTT
>.|.|TRBJ2-2|TRBV2
CASSERAGAPTGELFF
TGTGCCAGCAGTGAGCGGGCAGGGGCGCCCACCGGGGAGCTGTTTTTT
>TRBD1|.|TRBJ1-1|TRBV19
CASKFQSKGAGTEAFF
TGTGCCAGTAAGTTCCAGAGTAAGGGGGCGGGCACTGAAGCTTTCTTT
>TRBD1|.|TRBJ1-1|TRBV29-1
CSVALTGVDTEAFF
TGCAGCGTCGCTTTGACAGGGGTGGACACTGAAGCTTTCTTT
>.|once|TRBJ1-1|TRBV7-2
CASSSRQNTEAFF
TGTGCCAGCAGCTCCAGACAGAACACTGAAGCTTTCTTT
>.|once|TRBJ1-2|TRBV14
CASSQDRGGGYTF
TGTGCCAGCAGCCAAGATCGCGGCGGGGGCTACACCTTC
>.|.|TRBJ1-5|TRBV28
CASSLHSGLVSQPQHF
TGTGCCAGCAGTTTGCATTCGGGGTTAGTTAGTCAGCCCCAGCATTTT
>TRBD1|once|TRBJ1-4|TRBV7-9
CASSPGRGHEKLFF
TGTGCCAGCAGCCCAGGGAGGGGGCATGAAAAACTGTTTTTT
>.|.|TRBJ1-5|TRBV2
CASSGQVSNQPQHF
TGTGCCAGCAGTGGACAGGTTAGCAATCAGCCCCAGCATTTT
>.|.|TRBJ2-1|TRBV4-1
CASSQSPGPNNEQFF
TGCGCCAGCAGCCAATCGCCAGGGCCGAACAATGAGCAGTTCTTC
>TRBD2|.|TRBJ2-3|TRBV5-1
CASSMTSGNTDTQYF
TGCGCCAGCAGCATGACTAGCGGGAACACAGATACGCAGTATTTT
>.|.|TRBJ1-1|TRBV28
CASSLAGPGAFF
TGTGCCAGCAGTTTAGCGGGCCCCGGGGCTTTCTTT
>.|.|TRBJ1-1|TRBV4-1
CASSPMGGGNTEAFF
TGCGCCAGCAGCCCGATGGGAGGAGGGAACACTGAAGCTTTCTTT
>TRBD1|.|TRBJ1-1|TRBV27
CASSFRQGVNTEAFF
TGTGCCAGCAGTTTCAGACAGGGGGTGAACACTGAAGCTTTCTTT
>TRBD2|.|TRBJ2-7|TRBV28
CASRLWLSGGYEQYF
TGTGCCAGCAGGTTGTGGTTGAGCGGGGGCTACGAGCAGTACTTC
>.|.|TRBJ2-5|TRBV24-1
CATSDAARGGQETQYF
TGTGCCACCAGTGATGCGGCGAGGGGCGGCCAAGAGACCCAGTACTTC
>.|.|TRBJ1-5|TRBV13
CASSLKNQPQHF
TGTGCCAGCAGCTTGAAGAATCAGCCCCAGCATTTT
>TRBD1|.|TRBJ2-1|TRBV5-4
CASSLLQGAPGEQFF
TGTGCCAGCAGCTTGCTACAGGGGGCACCGGGGGAGCAGTTCTTC